This T cell receptor (beta chain) was identified in a study of shared clonotypes between healthy human individuals. Concerning this clone: What it binds is not known.

Clones were read by immunoSEQ multiplex PCR, and TCRdb kept only the in-frame ones, dropping some. This sample has under 350,000 clones, with around 86% found just once. J lost 1 base, V lost 5 bases, and 4 bases had no gene match. Germline CDR1 reads MNHEY; CDR2 reads SMNVEV (reference sequence). CDR3 length: 14 amino acids. Notes on the study in general: Donor clonotype sharing was expected to depend on sequencing depth.

The sequencing sample was made of memory CD8+ T cells sorted from blood. Sample subset: CD45RO+ cells pooled with CCR7-negative TemRA cells. This sequence originates from a man between 18 and 29 years old in good health. This chain links TRBV27 with TRBJ1-2, with 7 bases matching TRBD1. The CDR3 spells CASSPTGLNYGYTF. The CDR3 bases are TGTGCCAGCAGTCCGACAGGGCTTAACTATGGCTACACCTTC.